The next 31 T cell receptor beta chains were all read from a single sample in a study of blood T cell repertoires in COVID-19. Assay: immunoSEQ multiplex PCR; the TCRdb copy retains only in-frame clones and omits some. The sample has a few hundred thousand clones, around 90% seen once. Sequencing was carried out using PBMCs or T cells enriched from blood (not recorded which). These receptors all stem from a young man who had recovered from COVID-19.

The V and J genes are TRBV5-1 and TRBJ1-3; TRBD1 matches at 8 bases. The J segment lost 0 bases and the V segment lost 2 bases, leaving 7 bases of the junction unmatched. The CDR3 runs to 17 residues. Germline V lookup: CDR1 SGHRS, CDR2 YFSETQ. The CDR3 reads CASSFYAGGASGNTIYF. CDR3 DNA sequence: TGCGCCAGCAGCTTCTATGCAGGGGGCGCCTCTGGAAACACCATATATTTT.

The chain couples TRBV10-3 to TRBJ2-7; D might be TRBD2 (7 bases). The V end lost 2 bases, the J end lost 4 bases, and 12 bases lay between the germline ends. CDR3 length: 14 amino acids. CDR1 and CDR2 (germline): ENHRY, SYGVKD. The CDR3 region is CAISEGGGAYEQYF. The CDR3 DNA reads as TGTGCCATCAGTGAGGGTGGGGGGGCATACGAGCAGTACTTC.

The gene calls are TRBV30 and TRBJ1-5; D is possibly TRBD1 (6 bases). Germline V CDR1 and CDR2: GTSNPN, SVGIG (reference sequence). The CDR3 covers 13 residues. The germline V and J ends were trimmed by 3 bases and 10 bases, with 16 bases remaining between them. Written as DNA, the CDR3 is TGTGCCTGGAGGACAGGTGGCATAGGACCCCAGCATTTT. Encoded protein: CAWRTGGIGPQHF.

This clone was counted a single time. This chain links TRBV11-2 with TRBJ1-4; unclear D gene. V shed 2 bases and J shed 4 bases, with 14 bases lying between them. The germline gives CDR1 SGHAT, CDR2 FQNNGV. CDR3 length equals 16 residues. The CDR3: CASSLMYGQVNEKLFF. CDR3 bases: TGTGCCAGCAGCTTAATGTATGGTCAGGTTAATGAAAAACTGTTTTTT.

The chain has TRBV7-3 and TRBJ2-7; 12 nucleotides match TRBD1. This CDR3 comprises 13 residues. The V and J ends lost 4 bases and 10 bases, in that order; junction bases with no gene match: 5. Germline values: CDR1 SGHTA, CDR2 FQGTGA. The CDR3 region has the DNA TGTGCCAGCAGCTCGGGGACAGGGGGCTCTCAGTACTTC. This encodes CASSSGTGGSQYF.

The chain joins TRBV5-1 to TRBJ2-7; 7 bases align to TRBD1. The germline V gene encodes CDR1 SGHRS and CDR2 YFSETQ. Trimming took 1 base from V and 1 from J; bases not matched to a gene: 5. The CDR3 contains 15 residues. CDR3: CASSLQTGPSYEQYF. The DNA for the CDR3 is TGCGCCAGCAGCTTGCAGACAGGGCCTTCCTACGAGCAGTACTTC.

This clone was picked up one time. The CDR3 spells CASSQDGGSALHF. The CDR3 coding sequence is TGTGCCAGCAGCCAAGATGGGGGGTCGGCCCTCCACTTT. The rearrangement joins TRBV3-1 (or the pseudogene TRBV3-2) to TRBJ1-6; tentatively, D is TRBD1 (5 bases). The length of the CDR3 is 13 residues. Between the trimmed V and J ends, which lost 0 bases and 14 bases, there was a span of 11 bases. Germline-derived CDR1 and CDR2 are LGHDT and YNNKEL (reference sequence).

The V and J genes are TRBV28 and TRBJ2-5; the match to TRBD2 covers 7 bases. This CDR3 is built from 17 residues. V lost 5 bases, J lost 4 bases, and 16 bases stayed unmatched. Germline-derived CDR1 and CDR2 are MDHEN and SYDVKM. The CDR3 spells CASSPLRGGLIGETQYF. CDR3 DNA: TGTGCCAGCAGTCCCCTGAGGGGAGGGCTCATTGGAGAGACCCAGTACTTC.

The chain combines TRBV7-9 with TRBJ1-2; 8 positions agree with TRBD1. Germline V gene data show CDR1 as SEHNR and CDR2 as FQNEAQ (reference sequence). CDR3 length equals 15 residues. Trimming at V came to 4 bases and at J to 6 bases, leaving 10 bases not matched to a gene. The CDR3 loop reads CASSSYQGARNGYTF. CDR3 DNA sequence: TGTGCCAGCAGCTCGTACCAGGGGGCACGTAATGGCTACACCTTC.

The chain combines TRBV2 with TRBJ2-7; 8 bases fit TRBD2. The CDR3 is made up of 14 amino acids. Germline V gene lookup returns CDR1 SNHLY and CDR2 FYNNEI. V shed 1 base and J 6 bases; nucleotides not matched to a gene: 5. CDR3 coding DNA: TGTGCCAGCAGTGAAGGACTCCGGGGGGGCGAGCAGTACTTC. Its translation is CASSEGLRGGEQYF. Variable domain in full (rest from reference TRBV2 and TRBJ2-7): EPEVTQTPSHQVTQMGQEVILRCVPISNHLYFYWYRQILGQKVEFLVSFYNNEISEKSEIFDDQFSVERPDGSNFTLKIRSTKLEDSAMYFCASSEGLRGGEQYFGPGTRLTVT.

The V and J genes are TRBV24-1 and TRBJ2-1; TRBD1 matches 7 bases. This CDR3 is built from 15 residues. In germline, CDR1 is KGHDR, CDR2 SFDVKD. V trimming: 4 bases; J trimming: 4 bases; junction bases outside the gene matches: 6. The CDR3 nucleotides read TGTGCCACCAGTGACGGGACAGTCCTATACAATGAGCAGTTCTTC. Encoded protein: CATSDGTVLYNEQFF.

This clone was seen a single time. DNA of the CDR3: TGTGCCAGCAGGCAGGAAAGCTCCTATAATTCACCCCTCCACTTT. This translates into CASRQESSYNSPLHF. J is TRBJ1-6 and V is TRBV6-5; no firm D call. Germline V gene sequence: CDR1 MNHEY, CDR2 SVGAGI. Trimming removed 6 bases from V and 0 bases from J, with 9 bases in between. The CDR3 length is 15 residues.

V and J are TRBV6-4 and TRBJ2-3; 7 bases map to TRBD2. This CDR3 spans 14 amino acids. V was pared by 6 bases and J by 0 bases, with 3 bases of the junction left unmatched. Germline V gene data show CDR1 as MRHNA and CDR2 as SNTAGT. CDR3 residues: CASSGGFSTDTQYF. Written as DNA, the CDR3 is TGTGCCAGCAGCGGGGGGTTCAGCACAGATACGCAGTATTTT.

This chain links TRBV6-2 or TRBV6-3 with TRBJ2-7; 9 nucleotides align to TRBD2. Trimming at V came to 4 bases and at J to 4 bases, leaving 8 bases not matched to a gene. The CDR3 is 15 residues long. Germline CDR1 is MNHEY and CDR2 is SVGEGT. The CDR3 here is CASSFGTSRPYEQYF. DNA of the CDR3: TGTGCCAGCAGTTTCGGGACTAGCAGACCATACGAGCAGTACTTC.

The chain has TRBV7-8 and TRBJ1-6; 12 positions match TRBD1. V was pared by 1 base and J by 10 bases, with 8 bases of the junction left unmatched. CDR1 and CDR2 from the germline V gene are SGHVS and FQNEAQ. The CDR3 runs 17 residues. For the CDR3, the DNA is TGTGCCAGCAGCTTAGGGGGACAGGGGGCAGTGCACTCACCCCTCCACTTT. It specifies CASSLGGQGAVHSPLHF.

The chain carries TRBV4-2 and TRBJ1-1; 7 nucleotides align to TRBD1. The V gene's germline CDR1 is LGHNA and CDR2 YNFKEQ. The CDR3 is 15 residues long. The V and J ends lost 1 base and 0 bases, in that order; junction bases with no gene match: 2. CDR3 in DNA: TGTGCCAGCAGCCAAGTGGGACAGCTGAACACTGAAGCTTTCTTT. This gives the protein CASSQVGQLNTEAFF.

CDR3 sequence reads: CASSQILDRAYEQYF. CDR3 DNA sequence: TGCGCCAGCAGCCAAATACTGGACAGGGCCTACGAGCAGTACTTC. V and J are TRBV4-1 and TRBJ2-7, with TRBD1 matching 8 bases. This CDR3 region has 15 residues. CDR1 is MGHRA and CDR2 is YSYEKL in the germline V gene. V lost 2 bases and J lost 2; bases outside the gene matches: 5.

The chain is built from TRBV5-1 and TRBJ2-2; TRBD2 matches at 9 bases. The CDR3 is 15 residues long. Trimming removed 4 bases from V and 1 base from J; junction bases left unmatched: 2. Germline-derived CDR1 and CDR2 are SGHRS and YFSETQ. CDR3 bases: TGCGCCAGCAGCAATAGCGGGGGGAACACCGGGGAGCTGTTTTTT. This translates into CASSNSGGNTGELFF.

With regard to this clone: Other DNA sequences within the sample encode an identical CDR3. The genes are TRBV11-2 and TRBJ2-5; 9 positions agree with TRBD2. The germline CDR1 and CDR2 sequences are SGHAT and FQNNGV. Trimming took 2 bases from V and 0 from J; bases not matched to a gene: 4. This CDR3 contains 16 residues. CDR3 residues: CASSLRLAGYQETQYF. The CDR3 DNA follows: TGTGCCAGCAGCTTAAGGCTAGCGGGATACCAAGAGACCCAGTACTTC.

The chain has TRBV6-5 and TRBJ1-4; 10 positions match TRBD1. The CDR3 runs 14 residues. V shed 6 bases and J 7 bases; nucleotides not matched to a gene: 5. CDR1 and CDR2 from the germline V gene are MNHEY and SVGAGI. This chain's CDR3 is CASSLDRGSEKLFF. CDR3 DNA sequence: TGTGCCAGCAGCTTGGACAGGGGGAGTGAAAAACTGTTTTTT.

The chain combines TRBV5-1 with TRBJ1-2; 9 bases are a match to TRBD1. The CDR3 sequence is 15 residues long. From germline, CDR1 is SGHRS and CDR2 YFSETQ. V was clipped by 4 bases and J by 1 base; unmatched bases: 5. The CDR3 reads CASSTTTGGNYGYTF. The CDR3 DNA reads TGCGCCAGCAGCACCACGACAGGGGGTAACTATGGCTACACCTTC.

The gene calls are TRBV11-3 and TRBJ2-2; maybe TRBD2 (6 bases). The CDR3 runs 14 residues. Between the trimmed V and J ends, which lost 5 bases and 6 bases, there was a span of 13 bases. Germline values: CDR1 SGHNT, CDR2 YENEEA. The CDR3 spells CASSRFGEAGELFF. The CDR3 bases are TGTGCCAGCAGCCGATTCGGGGAGGCCGGGGAGCTGTTTTTT. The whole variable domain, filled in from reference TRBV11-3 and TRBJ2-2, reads EAGVVQSPRYKIIEKKQPVAFWCNPISGHNTLYWYLQNLGQGPELLIRYENEEAVDDSQLPKDRFSAERLKGVDSTLKIQPAELGDSAVYLCASSRFGEAGELFFGEGSRLTVL.

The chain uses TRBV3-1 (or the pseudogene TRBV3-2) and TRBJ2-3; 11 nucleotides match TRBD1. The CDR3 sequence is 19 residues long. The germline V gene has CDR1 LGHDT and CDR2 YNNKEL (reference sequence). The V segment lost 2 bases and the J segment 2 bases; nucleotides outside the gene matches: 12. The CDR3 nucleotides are TGTGCCAGCAGCCAACGACGGACAGGGGGCACACGTTACACAGATACGCAGTATTTT. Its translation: CASSQRRTGGTRYTDTQYF.

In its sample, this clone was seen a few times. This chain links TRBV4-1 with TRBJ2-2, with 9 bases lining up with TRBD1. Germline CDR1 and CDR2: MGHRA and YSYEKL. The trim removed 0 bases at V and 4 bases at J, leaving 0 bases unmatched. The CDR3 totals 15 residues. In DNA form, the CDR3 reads TGCGCCAGCAGCCAAGAGACAGGGGGCACCGGGGAGCTGTTTTTT. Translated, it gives CASSQETGGTGELFF.

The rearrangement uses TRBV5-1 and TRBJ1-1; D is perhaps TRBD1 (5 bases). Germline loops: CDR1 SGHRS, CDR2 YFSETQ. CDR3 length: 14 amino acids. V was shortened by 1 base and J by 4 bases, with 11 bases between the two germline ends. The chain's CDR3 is CASSLFAGGTEAFF. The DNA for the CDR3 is TGCGCCAGCAGCTTGTTTGCGGGGGGCACTGAAGCTTTCTTT.

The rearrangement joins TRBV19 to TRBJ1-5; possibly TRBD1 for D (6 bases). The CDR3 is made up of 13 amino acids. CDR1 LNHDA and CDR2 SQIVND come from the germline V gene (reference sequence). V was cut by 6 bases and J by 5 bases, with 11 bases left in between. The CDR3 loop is CASSWTVDQPQHF. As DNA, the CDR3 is TGTGCCAGTAGCTGGACAGTCGATCAGCCCCAGCATTTT.

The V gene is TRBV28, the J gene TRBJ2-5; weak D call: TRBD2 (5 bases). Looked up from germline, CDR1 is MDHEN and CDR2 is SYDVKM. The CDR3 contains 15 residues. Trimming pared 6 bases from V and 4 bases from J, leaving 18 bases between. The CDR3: CASSPVRASIETQYF. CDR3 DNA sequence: TGTGCCAGCAGCCCCGTTAGGGCTAGCATAGAGACCCAGTACTTC.

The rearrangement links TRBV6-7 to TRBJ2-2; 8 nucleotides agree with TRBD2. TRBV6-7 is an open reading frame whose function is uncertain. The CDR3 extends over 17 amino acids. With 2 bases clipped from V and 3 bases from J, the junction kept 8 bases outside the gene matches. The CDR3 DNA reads TGTGCCAGCAGTTACCCCCTCGGGGGGGACGACACCGGGGAGCTGTTTTTT. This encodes CASSYPLGGDDTGELFF.

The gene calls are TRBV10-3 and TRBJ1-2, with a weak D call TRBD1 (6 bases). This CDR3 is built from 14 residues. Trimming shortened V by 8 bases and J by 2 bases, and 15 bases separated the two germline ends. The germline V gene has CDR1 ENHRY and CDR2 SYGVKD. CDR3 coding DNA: TGTGCCATCGAGATCAGGGACATGAACTATGGCTACACCTTC. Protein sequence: CAIEIRDMNYGYTF.

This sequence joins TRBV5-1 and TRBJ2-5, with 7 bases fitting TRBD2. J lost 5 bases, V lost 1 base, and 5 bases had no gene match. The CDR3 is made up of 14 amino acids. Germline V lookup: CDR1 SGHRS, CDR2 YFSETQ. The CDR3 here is CASSLSAGRETQYF. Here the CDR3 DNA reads TGCGCCAGCAGCTTGTCAGCGGGGAGGGAGACCCAGTACTTC.

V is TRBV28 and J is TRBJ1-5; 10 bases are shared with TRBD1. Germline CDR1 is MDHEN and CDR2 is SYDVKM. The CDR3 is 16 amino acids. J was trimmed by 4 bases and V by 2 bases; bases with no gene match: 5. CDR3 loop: CASSLPTGGGNQPQHF. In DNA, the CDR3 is TGTGCCAGCAGTTTACCGACAGGGGGCGGGAATCAGCCCCAGCATTTT.